This TCR beta chain was retrieved from a study of OX40 agonist ivuxolimab in advanced cancers. Assay used: immunoSEQ multiplex PCR; TCRdb lists only in-frame clones, some missing. Seen here are tens of thousands of clones, just under 75% observed once, and the top ten hold 15% to 20%. With regard to this clone: Its antigen is currently unknown.

Trimming at V came to 5 bases and at J to 11 bases, leaving 5 bases not matched to a gene. Germline-derived CDR1 and CDR2 are SGHTS and YDEGEE. The CDR3 spans 12 residues. Study-level results: Researchers report that CD8+ T cells had, on average, more expanded clones than CD4+. It was also the case that some nonresponders had low normalized T-cell clonal expansion.

This sequence originates from an adult with an advanced solid tumor such as melanoma, head and neck, liver or kidney cancer. The specimen comprised CD4+ or CD8+ T cells sorted from blood, sampled in a trial of the OX40 agonist ivuxolimab. The chain is built from TRBV5-8 and TRBJ2-4; TRBD2 agrees at 9 bases. The CDR3 DNA is TGTGCCAGCAGGGCCAGCGGGGGGCTTCAGTACTTC. Translated, it gives CASRASGGLQYF.